The T cell receptor (beta chain) described here comes from a study of a mutant IDH1 vaccine in newly diagnosed glioma. Whole-study context: Treated patients had a mean age of roughly 40 years and an approximately 62% male, roughly 40% female split. Study observations and caveats: There seemed to be no relation between pseudoprogression and changes in top peripheral T cell clonotypes.

V was trimmed by 3 bases and J by 5 bases, leaving 13 bases between them. The CDR3 runs to 13 residues. Looked up from germline, CDR1 is SQVTM and CDR2 is ANQGSEA. Using immunoSEQ multiplex PCR, the repertoire was profiled, and TCRdb retains in-frame clones only, with some absent. The table has tens of thousands of clones, 70% to 80% seen once; the top ten hold around 8.5%. The sample's time point: baseline, week 1 (first vaccination visit). The treatment here: pre-vaccination baseline after standard-of-care therapy. As for this clone: Its specificity is not known.

This sample comprised PBMCs, obtained from a glioma patient treated with radiotherapy, temozolomide or both. The TCR comes from a man aged 50 to 59 with glioma. The chain is built from TRBV29-1 and TRBJ1-1; D possibly corresponds to TRBD1 (5 bases). This CDR3 reads CSVERDKGTEAFF. The DNA of the CDR3 is TGCAGCGTTGAGCGGGATAAGGGGACTGAAGCTTTCTTT.